A single sample gave rise to the 17 T cell receptor beta chains below, sequenced in a study of vaccination effects on CD4 cells after COVID-19. Some clones are missing from TCRdb's copy, which holds only in-frame ones; the method was immunoSEQ multiplex PCR. The table has about 39,000 clones, roughly 82% seen once. Following an approximately ten-day culture, CD4+ T cells were purified. Antigen specificity for these receptors is unknown. The material sequenced was CD4+ T cells from PBMCs cultured without peptide, taken before COVID-19 vaccination. All receptors come from a human donor who received a COVID-19 vaccine.

The V and J genes are TRBV10-3 and TRBJ2-1; no definite D call. CDR1 is ENHRY, CDR2 SYGVKD, per germline. The CDR3 totals 12 residues. Between the trimmed V and J ends, which lost 10 bases and 4 bases, there was a span of 11 bases. In DNA form, the CDR3 reads TGTGCCAACGGACGGCTATACAATGAGCAGTTCTTC. Amino acid sequence: CANGRLYNEQFF.

This chain links TRBV5-1 with TRBJ1-4; possibly TRBD1 for D (6 bases). CDR3 length equals 15 residues. The germline CDR1 and CDR2 sequences are SGHRS and YFSETQ. V gave up 4 bases and J gave up 7 bases, with 17 bases separating them. CDR3 nucleotide sequence: TGCGCCAGCAGCCGCGGGGGGCAACAGGGTGAAAAACTGTTTTTT. It codes for CASSRGGQQGEKLFF.

The chain links TRBV2 to TRBJ2-2, with D perhaps given as TRBD1 or TRBD2 (5 bases each). The CDR3 runs 15 residues. V was pared by 4 bases and J by 7 bases, with 16 bases between. The V gene's germline CDR1 is SNHLY and CDR2 FYNNEI. The CDR3 region has the DNA TGTGCCAGCAGTGGACGAATGGGACCGGGCGGGGAGCTGTTTTTT. Amino acids: CASSGRMGPGGELFF.

This clone appeared once. The CDR3 loop is CASSAAGAGEQYV. The CDR3 DNA follows: TGTGCCAGCAGTGCCGCCGGGGCGGGCGAGCAGTACGTC. This rearrangement joins TRBV12-3 or TRBV12-4 to TRBJ2-7, with D perhaps TRBD1 or TRBD2 (5 bases each). CDR3 length equals 13 residues. Between the trimmed V and J ends, which lost 5 bases and 6 bases, there was a span of 14 bases.

The CDR3 protein is CASSPKDRTSGGDNEQFF. DNA for the CDR3: TGTGCCAGCAGCCCTAAAGATCGCACTAGCGGGGGGGACAATGAGCAGTTCTTC. The chain combines TRBV9 with TRBJ2-1; TRBD2 matches at 13 bases. Germline CDR1 SGDLS, CDR2 YYNGEE. CDR3 length: 18 residues. J was trimmed by 5 bases and V by 4 bases; bases with no gene match: 12.

The chain recombines TRBV6-5 with TRBJ2-3; 8 bases are shared with TRBD2. The CDR3 runs to 15 residues. Germline assignment: CDR1 MNHEY and CDR2 SVGAGI. The V segment lost 0 bases and the J segment 4 bases; nucleotides outside the gene matches: 3. The CDR3 DNA follows: TGTGCCAGCAGTTACTCTCGGGGGGGCCCAGATACGCAGTATTTT. Amino acids: CASSYSRGGPDTQYF.

The chain joins TRBV10-2 to TRBJ2-1, with D uncertain. In germline, CDR1 is WSHSY, CDR2 SAAADI. V was pared by 5 bases and J by 3 bases, with 14 bases between. CDR3 size: 15 residues. The CDR3 sequence is CASSSLGPNYNEQFF. The CDR3 DNA reads as TGCGCCAGCAGTTCGTTAGGACCGAACTACAATGAGCAGTTCTTC.

The chain couples TRBV2 to TRBJ1-5, with D uncertain. Germline CDR1 is SNHLY and CDR2 is FYNNEI. This CDR3 has 15 residues. The ends were cut back, 6 bases at V and 7 bases at J, with 19 bases in the middle. CDR3 protein: CASRSAETAGQPQHF. CDR3 nucleotides: TGTGCCAGCAGATCGGCCGAGACTGCGGGACAGCCCCAGCATTTT.

The rearrangement joins TRBV6-5 to TRBJ2-3; tentatively, D is TRBD2 (6 bases). The germline V gene encodes CDR1 MNHEY and CDR2 SVGAGI. Between the trimmed V and J ends, which lost 0 bases and 4 bases, there was a span of 11 bases. There are 15 residues in the CDR3. CDR3 protein: CASSYSWGLSDTQYF. The CDR3 bases are TGTGCCAGCAGTTACTCCTGGGGACTCTCAGATACGCAGTATTTT.

V and J are TRBV5-1 and TRBJ1-5, with D uncertain. The CDR3 has 13 residues. The germline V and J ends were trimmed by 4 bases and 6 bases, with 11 bases remaining between them. Germline CDR1 and CDR2: SGHRS and YFSETQ. This CDR3 is CASSADWRQPQHF. CDR3 DNA sequence: TGCGCCAGCAGCGCTGACTGGCGTCAGCCCCAGCATTTT.

The chain links TRBV7-6 to TRBJ1-1; weak D call: TRBD1 (5 bases). V was clipped by 7 bases and J by 9 bases, with 18 bases between them. The V gene's germline CDR1 is SGHVS and CDR2 FNYEAQ. The CDR3 has 13 amino acids. In DNA form, the CDR3 reads TGTGCCAGCACCCCATCACGGGGGGGAAAAGCTTTCTTT. This gives the protein CASTPSRGGKAFF.

This clone was detected only a few times. The genes are TRBV30 and TRBJ1-6; D call uncertain. The germline V gene has CDR1 GTSNPN and CDR2 SVGIG (reference sequence). V lost 2 bases and J 8 bases, leaving 13 bases between the germline ends. The CDR3 consists of 14 residues. The chain's CDR3 is CAWSSPRLDSPLHF. CDR3 coding DNA: TGTGCCTGGAGTTCCCCCCGTTTGGATTCACCCCTCCACTTT.

The chain carries TRBV27 and TRBJ1-1; the D is unclear. The CDR3 is made up of 13 amino acids. Trimming took 8 bases from V and 1 from J, leaving 11 bases between them. Germline V gives CDR1 MNHEY, CDR2 SMNVEV (reference sequence). This CDR3 reads CASGMSGNTEAFF. In nucleotides, the CDR3 is TGTGCCAGCGGCATGTCTGGGAACACTGAAGCTTTCTTT.

The gene calls are TRBV1 and TRBJ2-7; the D segment call TRBD1 is taken from the table without a DNA check. TRBV1 is a pseudogene. The CDR3 loop spans 17 amino acids. The CDR3 bases are TGCACCAGCAGCCAAATGTGTTCCCGGCAGGTGGTCTACGAGCAGTACGTC. Residues: CTSSQMCSRQVVYEQYV.

The J gene is TRBJ1-2, the V gene TRBV29-1; the D gene is possibly TRBD1 (5 bases). The length of the CDR3 is 14 residues. V lost 1 base, J lost 7 bases, and 16 bases lay in between. Germline assignment: CDR1 SQVTM and CDR2 ANQGSEA. In DNA form, the CDR3 reads TGCAGCGTTGAAGGAGAGGCAGGGTGGTCTGGCTACACCTTC. This codes for CSVEGEAGWSGYTF. Complete variable domain (other parts from reference TRBV29-1 and TRBJ1-2): SAVISQKPSRDICQRGTSLTIQCQVDSQVTMMFWYRQQPGQSLTLIATANQGSEATYESGFVIDKFPISRPNLTFSTLTVSNMSPEDSSIYLCSVEGEAGWSGYTFGSGTRLTVV.

The V call is TRBV7-2, the J call TRBJ2-3; 13 nucleotides agree with TRBD2. The CDR3 is 16 amino acids. V gave up 5 bases and J gave up 2 bases; unmatched junction bases: 4. The germline V gene encodes CDR1 SGHTA and CDR2 FQGNSA. The CDR3 coding sequence is TGTGCCAGCAGCCCCGGACTAGCGGGGGCCACAGATACGCAGTATTTT. Translation gives CASSPGLAGATDTQYF.

The rearrangement joins TRBV15 to TRBJ1-1; D gene ambiguous. Looked up from germline, CDR1 is LNHNV and CDR2 is YYDKDF (reference sequence). The CDR3 totals 13 residues. V was clipped by 1 base and J by 6 bases, with 9 bases between them. The CDR3 loop is CATSRVGRAEAFF. The CDR3 DNA reads as TGTGCCACCAGCAGAGTTGGACGGGCTGAAGCTTTCTTT.